Sequencing of this T cell receptor beta chain was carried out in a study of cytomegalovirus exposure and HLA in healthy donors. Across the whole study: A preliminary data release comprised 70 million to 95 million unique TCRs obtained from HLA-typed donors. Broader study findings: According to the study, 150 to 200 TCR beta chains were cytomegalovirus-associated. The productive fraction for most TCR beta V segments was about 87% or about 30% in an earlier analysis. Fewer N-insertions (relative to the roughly 670-donor mean) were reportedly seen in an Asian-associated ancestry cluster in a later analysis.

Primers included in the PCR were 60 Vbeta and 13 Jbeta primers. The repertoire was sequenced with immunoSEQ multiplex PCR; TCRdb's copy has only in-frame clones and lacks some. This table has more than 150,000 clones, roughly 75% appearing once. In the case of this clone: No antigen is known for it.

Sequencing input: PBMCs. This clonotype was sampled from a woman in her twenties or thirties in good health and CMV-seronegative.

The CDR3: CASSADRGRLQETQYF. Written as DNA, the CDR3 is TGTGCCAGCAGCGCGGACAGGGGGCGACTCCAAGAGACCCAGTACTTC. The J gene is TRBJ2-5, the V gene TRBV5-6; 11 bases map to TRBD1. V was pared by 4 bases and J by 1 base, with 6 bases of the junction left unmatched. Germline assignment: CDR1 SGHDT and CDR2 YYEEEE. CDR3 size: 16 residues. The full variable domain, with the rest looked up from reference TRBV5-6 and TRBJ2-5, is DAGVTQSPTHLIKTRGQQVTLRCSPKSGHDTVSWYQQALGQGPQFIFQYYEEEERQRGNFPDRFSGHQFPNYSSELNVNALLLGDSALYLCASSADRGRLQETQYFGPGTRLLVL.